The 32 T cell receptor beta chains listed next were all sequenced from one sample in a study of cytomegalovirus exposure and HLA in healthy donors. Primers: 60 Vbeta forward and 13 Jbeta reverse. Sequenced by immunoSEQ multiplex PCR; TCRdb stores in-frame clones only, minus some. This sample has fewer than 120,000 clones, with around 88% found just once. The sequencing sample was made of PBMCs. Receptor source: a man aged 35 to 55 in good health and CMV-seronegative.

This clone was found once. This chain connects TRBV27 to TRBJ1-1; no reliable D call. V was trimmed by 6 bases and J by 1 base, leaving 12 bases between them. The germline V gene encodes CDR1 MNHEY and CDR2 SMNVEV (reference sequence). This CDR3 comprises 14 residues. CDR3 in DNA: TGTGCCAGCAGCCCGGGGAGGCAGAACACTGAAGCTTTCTTT. Translating it yields CASSPGRQNTEAFF.

The CDR3: CASSVEGQGKGYTF. DNA of the CDR3: TGTGCCAGCAGCGTAGAGGGACAGGGGAAAGGCTACACCTTC. The chain links TRBV9 to TRBJ1-2; 10 nucleotides agree with TRBD1. Germline V CDR1 and CDR2: SGDLS, YYNGEE. The ends lost 0 bases at V and 8 bases at J; junction bases unmatched: 4. The CDR3 runs to 14 residues.

The gene calls are TRBV15 and TRBJ2-4, with D possibly TRBD2 on 7 matching bases. Germline CDR1 and CDR2: LNHNV and YYDKDF (reference sequence). CDR3 size: 20 residues. V was clipped by 0 bases and J by 0 bases, with 21 bases between them. CDR3 loop: CATSRDFGGLSPLAKNIQYF. The CDR3 DNA sequence: TGTGCCACCAGCAGAGATTTCGGGGGGCTCTCCCCTTTAGCCAAAAACATTCAGTACTTC.

V gene TRBV6-1 combines with J gene TRBJ1-3; no clear D gene. In germline, CDR1 is MNHNS, CDR2 SASEGT. The CDR3 length is 15 residues. V lost 6 bases, J lost 4 bases, and 16 bases lay in between. CDR3 nucleotides: TGTGCCAGCAGGGTAGAGGGTACGTCCGGAAACACCATATATTTT. Translated, it gives CASRVEGTSGNTIYF.

The CDR3 DNA sequence: TGTGCCAGCAGCGTTCGACAGGACACAGATACGCAGTATTTT. It codes for CASSVRQDTDTQYF. The chain carries TRBV9 and TRBJ2-3, with a tentative D call TRBD1 (6 bases). Germline CDR1 is SGDLS and CDR2 is YYNGEE. V was cut by 2 bases and J by 2 bases, with 9 bases left in between. This CDR3 has 14 amino acids.

This chain uses TRBV5-1 with TRBJ2-7; a weak D match, TRBD2 (5 bases). The CDR3 extends over 14 amino acids. CDR1 is SGHRS, CDR2 YFSETQ, per germline. Trimming cost V 2 bases and J 2 bases, with 11 bases left between them. The CDR3 DNA sequence: TGCGCCAGCAGCTTAATACCGGGGACCTACGAGCAGTACTTC. Amino acid sequence: CASSLIPGTYEQYF.

The chain has TRBV5-4 and TRBJ2-7; 7 bases map to TRBD2. Germline values: CDR1 SGHNT, CDR2 YYREEE (reference sequence). V lost 4 bases and J lost 7; bases outside the gene matches: 8. This CDR3 has 13 amino acids. CDR3 protein: CASSQGLVGEQYF. CDR3 in DNA: TGTGCCAGCAGCCAAGGACTAGTTGGGGAGCAGTACTTC.

The gene calls are TRBV7-9 and TRBJ2-7; 13 bases align to TRBD2. This CDR3 comprises 17 residues. Looked up from germline, CDR1 is SEHNR and CDR2 is FQNEAQ (reference sequence). J gave up 3 bases and V 4 bases, and 9 bases lay outside the gene matches. In nucleotides, the CDR3 is TGTGCCAGCAGCTATTGGACTAGCGGGGGTATCGTCTACGAGCAGTACTTC. Protein sequence: CASSYWTSGGIVYEQYF.

CDR3 in DNA: TGTGCCAGTACCGGAGGGAACTATGGCTACACCTTC. It yields the protein CASTGGNYGYTF. The V gene is TRBV19, the J gene TRBJ1-2; D ambiguous. Trimming pared 7 bases from V and 2 bases from J, leaving 8 bases between. This CDR3 region has 12 residues. Per the germline V gene, CDR1 is LNHDA and CDR2 is SQIVND (reference sequence).

The chain employs TRBV29-1 and TRBJ2-2, with D possibly matching TRBD2 (5 bases). The CDR3 totals 15 residues. Trimming pared 6 bases from V and 0 bases from J, leaving 14 bases between. Germline V lookup: CDR1 SQVTM, CDR2 ANQGSEA. CDR3 DNA: TGCAGCGTAGCCCCGGAGGCACCGAACACCGGGGAGCTGTTTTTT. This codes for CSVAPEAPNTGELFF.

This chain links TRBV5-4 with TRBJ1-3; 7 positions match TRBD1. V shed 2 bases and J 0 bases; nucleotides not matched to a gene: 2. Germline V CDR1 and CDR2: SGHNT, YYREEE (reference sequence). CDR3 size: 15 residues. CDR3 sequence reads: CASSFRTGSGNTIYF. Here the CDR3 DNA reads TGTGCCAGCAGCTTTCGGACAGGCTCTGGAAACACCATATATTTT. The full variable domain, in which reference TRBV5-4 and TRBJ1-3 provide the parts outside the CDR3, is ETGVTQSPTHLIKTRGQQVTLRCSSQSGHNTVSWYQQALGQGPQFIFQYYREEENGRGNFPPRFSGLQFPNYSSELNVNALELDDSALYLCASSFRTGSGNTIYFGEGSWLTVV.

The chain links TRBV6-5 to TRBJ2-5, with 12 bases fitting TRBD2. The CDR3 length is 15 residues. Trimming at V came to 6 bases and at J to 3 bases, leaving 5 bases not matched to a gene. Germline-derived CDR1 and CDR2 are MNHEY and SVGAGI. CDR3 nucleotides: TGTGCCAGCAGAAGACTAGCGGGGGCGAAAGAGACCCAGTACTTC. It specifies CASRRLAGAKETQYF.

J is TRBJ2-1 and V is TRBV6-5, with 8 positions matching TRBD1. The trim removed 5 bases at V and 3 bases at J, leaving 3 bases unmatched. CDR3 length: 14 amino acids. Germline V CDR1 and CDR2: MNHEY, SVGAGI. CDR3 loop: CASSPRGLYNEQFF. CDR3 nucleotide sequence: TGTGCCAGCAGTCCCAGGGGGCTCTACAATGAGCAGTTCTTC.

The chain has TRBV2 and TRBJ1-6, with a weak D call TRBD1 (5 bases). V was cut by 6 bases and J by 9 bases, with 18 bases left in between. The CDR3 has 15 residues. In germline, CDR1 is SNHLY, CDR2 FYNNEI. Written as DNA, the CDR3 is TGTGCCAGCAGGGTTATGGGTTCGCAGGGTTCACCCCTCCACTTT. This translates into CASRVMGSQGSPLHF.

This sequence joins TRBV9 and TRBJ2-3; possibly TRBD1 for D (6 bases). The V end was cut by 0 bases, the J end by 2 bases, with 10 bases between. Germline values: CDR1 SGDLS, CDR2 YYNGEE. The CDR3 length is 15 residues. The CDR3 coding sequence is TGTGCCAGCAGCGTAGTAACAGGGAACACAGATACGCAGTATTTT. This encodes CASSVVTGNTDTQYF. Combining the CDR3 with reference TRBV9 and TRBJ2-3 gives the whole variable domain DSGVTQTPKHLITATGQRVTLRCSPRSGDLSVYWYQQSLDQGLQFLIQYYNGEERAKGNILERFSAQQFPDLHSELNLSSLELGDSALYFCASSVVTGNTDTQYFGPGTRLTVL.

This chain joins TRBV2 and TRBJ1-4; 7 nucleotides match TRBD1. V was pared by 9 bases and J by 5 bases, with 6 bases of the junction left unmatched. Germline assignment: CDR1 SNHLY and CDR2 FYNNEI. The CDR3 spans 13 residues. The chain's CDR3 is CARGGTVNEKLFF. The CDR3 DNA follows: TGTGCCAGAGGCGGGACAGTCAATGAAAAACTGTTTTTT.

This clone was seen a handful of times. Other DNA sequences in this specimen translate into the identical CDR3. The chain employs TRBV5-1 and TRBJ2-3, with a tentative D call TRBD2 (6 bases). The CDR3 spans 14 residues. Germline loops: CDR1 SGHRS, CDR2 YFSETQ. The germline V and J ends were trimmed by 0 bases and 1 base, with 6 bases remaining between them. CDR3 protein: CASSLGGGTDTQYF. The CDR3 nucleotides read TGCGCCAGCAGCTTGGGGGGGGGCACAGATACGCAGTATTTT.

CDR3 sequence: CASSSGLSSYNEQFF. The CDR3 region has the DNA TGTGCCAGCAGTTCTGGACTGAGCTCCTACAATGAGCAGTTCTTC. The gene calls are TRBV2 and TRBJ2-1, with D possibly matching TRBD2 (5 bases). With 5 bases removed from V and 0 bases from J, the gap between germline ends came to 11 bases. CDR1 and CDR2 from the germline V gene are SNHLY and FYNNEI. This CDR3 is 15 amino acids long.

The chain has TRBV2 and TRBJ2-3; 13 nucleotides align to TRBD2. Germline V gene sequence: CDR1 SNHLY, CDR2 FYNNEI. The trim removed 6 bases at V and 3 bases at J, leaving 3 bases unmatched. The CDR3 covers 15 residues. The CDR3 DNA is TGTGCCAGCAGCCAACTAGCGGGGGGGACAGATACGCAGTATTTT. Translating gives CASSQLAGGTDTQYF.

The chain recombines TRBV25-1 with TRBJ2-5, with D unresolved. Trimming shortened V by 6 bases and J by 3 bases, and 2 bases separated the two germline ends. The CDR3 totals 10 residues. Germline V gene sequence: CDR1 MGHDK, CDR2 SYGVNS. The CDR3 loop reads CASSEETQYF. Written as DNA, the CDR3 is TGTGCCAGCAGCGAAGAGACCCAGTACTTC.

The V call is TRBV5-1, the J call TRBJ2-1; D might be TRBD1 (5 bases). Trimming removed 0 bases from V and 6 bases from J, with 7 bases in between. The CDR3 sequence is 13 residues long. The germline gives CDR1 SGHRS, CDR2 YFSETQ. The CDR3 sequence: CASSLVGANEQFF. CDR3 DNA sequence: TGCGCCAGCAGCTTGGTAGGGGCCAATGAGCAGTTCTTC.

The table lists this clone with a count of one. The chain links TRBV2 to TRBJ1-1; possibly TRBD1 for D (5 bases). Germline CDR1 is SNHLY and CDR2 is FYNNEI. The CDR3 contains 15 residues. Trimming removed 4 bases at V and 4 bases at J, with 16 bases between. CDR3 region: CASSAAGLVGTEAFF. DNA for the CDR3: TGTGCCAGCAGTGCCGCAGGGCTCGTCGGCACTGAAGCTTTCTTT. The full variable domain, in which reference TRBV2 and TRBJ1-1 provide the parts outside the CDR3, is EPEVTQTPSHQVTQMGQEVILRCVPISNHLYFYWYRQILGQKVEFLVSFYNNEISEKSEIFDDQFSVERPDGSNFTLKIRSTKLEDSAMYFCASSAAGLVGTEAFFGQGTRLTVV.

The chain couples TRBV13 to TRBJ2-5; possibly TRBD1 for D (5 bases). Germline V CDR1 and CDR2: PRHDT, FYEKMQ (reference sequence). V was clipped by 8 bases and J by 0 bases, with 10 bases between them. This CDR3 comprises 13 residues. The CDR3 sequence: CASAGPNQETQYF. CDR3 DNA sequence: TGTGCCAGCGCAGGGCCGAACCAAGAGACCCAGTACTTC.

This chain connects TRBV6-4 to TRBJ2-7; 7 nucleotides match TRBD1. The CDR3 consists of 14 residues. V was clipped by 5 bases and J by 4 bases; unmatched bases: 8. Germline assignment: CDR1 MRHNA and CDR2 SNTAGT. The DNA for the CDR3 is TGTGCCAGCAGTCGGGACAGACTGTTTTACGAGCAGTACTTC. Its translation is CASSRDRLFYEQYF.

The chain employs TRBV6-5 and TRBJ2-5; a weak D match, TRBD2 (5 bases). The V end lost 6 bases, the J end lost 4 bases, and 15 bases lay between the germline ends. This CDR3 comprises 14 residues. Germline-derived CDR1 and CDR2 are MNHEY and SVGAGI. The CDR3 loop is CASRNPGKGETQYF. CDR3 DNA: TGTGCCAGCAGAAACCCGGGGAAGGGAGAGACCCAGTACTTC.

The CDR3 DNA follows: TGCAGCGGGGGTCTAGCGGGAGGGGAGACCCAGTACTTC. As protein: CSGGLAGGETQYF. V and J are TRBV29-1 and TRBJ2-5, with 12 bases lining up with TRBD2. Trimming took 7 bases from V and 5 from J; bases not matched to a gene: 5. Germline assignment: CDR1 SQVTM and CDR2 ANQGSEA. The CDR3 runs to 13 residues.

The V and J genes are TRBV4-3 and TRBJ2-5, with D perhaps matching TRBD1 (5 bases). V lost 4 bases to trimming and J lost 6 bases, with 15 bases between them. There are 14 residues in the CDR3. Germline CDR1 reads LGHNA; CDR2 reads YSLEER. CDR3 protein: CASSREMGRQTQYF. The CDR3 DNA sequence: TGCGCCAGCAGCCGTGAAATGGGGCGCCAGACCCAGTACTTC.

This chain links TRBV28 with TRBJ2-2; TRBD2 agrees at 11 bases. V shed 3 bases and J 7 bases; nucleotides not matched to a gene: 7. Per the germline V gene, CDR1 is MDHEN and CDR2 is SYDVKM. This CDR3 spans 16 amino acids. The CDR3 DNA reads TGTGCCAGCAGTTTTAGCGGGGGGGGTTTCATCGGGGAGCTGTTTTTT. Translating it yields CASSFSGGGFIGELFF.

This chain uses TRBV6-5 with TRBJ2-7, with 7 bases lining up with TRBD1. Germline values: CDR1 MNHEY, CDR2 SVGAGI. V shed 6 bases, J shed 3 bases, and the junction held 11 bases outside the gene matches. The CDR3 totals 15 residues. The CDR3 region has the DNA TGTGCCAGCAGACCCTTACAGGGGCTCCACTACGAGCAGTACTTC. Translated, it gives CASRPLQGLHYEQYF.

This clone occurred once. This chain links TRBV14 with TRBJ1-2, with 8 bases matching TRBD1. The CDR3 is 15 residues long. V was clipped by 5 bases and J by 4 bases; unmatched bases: 9. The V gene's germline CDR1 is SGHDN and CDR2 FVKESK. CDR3 coding DNA: TGTGCCAGCAGCGCTGACAGGGGTCTCTTCTATGGCTACACCTTC. Protein sequence: CASSADRGLFYGYTF. Complete variable domain (other parts from reference TRBV14 and TRBJ1-2): EAGVTQFPSHSVIEKGQTVTLRCDPISGHDNLYWYRRVMGKEIKFLLHFVKESKQDESGMPNNRFLAERTGGTYSTLKVQPAELEDSGVYFCASSADRGLFYGYTFGSGTRLTVV.

This clone was picked up one time. CDR3 sequence: CAISDRKGAYEQYF. The CDR3 nucleotides read TGTGCCATCAGTGATCGTAAGGGAGCCTACGAGCAGTACTTC. V is TRBV10-3 and J is TRBJ2-7; possibly TRBD2 for D (5 bases). Looked up from germline, CDR1 is ENHRY and CDR2 is SYGVKD. The V end lost 3 bases, the J end lost 2 bases, and 11 bases lay between the germline ends. The CDR3 has 14 residues.

This chain connects TRBV7-8 to TRBJ1-5; weak D call: TRBD1 (6 bases). Germline V lookup: CDR1 SGHVS, CDR2 FQNEAQ. This CDR3 is 16 amino acids long. Trimming left V 5 bases short and J 11 bases short, with 25 bases between. The chain's CDR3 is CASSPHESDRTRSQHF. DNA for the CDR3: TGTGCCAGCAGCCCACATGAATCGGACAGAACTCGGTCCCAGCATTTT.